The text below deals with one TCR beta chain. The data were taken from a study of identifying expanded T cells in peripheral blood. Measured with immunoSEQ multiplex PCR; TCRdb has only the in-frame clones, and not every one. The table shows 83,000 or so clones, with about 90% occurring only once. Sequencing was done on a sample of blood. The clonotype was recovered from a person between 18 and 75 years old in good health.

The DNA for the CDR3 is TGTGCCAGCAGTGTGACAGATAGCAATCAGCCCCAGCATTTT. Protein sequence: CASSVTDSNQPQHF. This rearrangement joins TRBV25-1 to TRBJ1-5, with a weak D call TRBD1 (5 bases). V dropped 4 bases and J dropped 0 bases, with 7 bases sitting between them. The CDR3 runs to 14 residues. Germline lookup yields CDR1 MGHDK and CDR2 SYGVNS.